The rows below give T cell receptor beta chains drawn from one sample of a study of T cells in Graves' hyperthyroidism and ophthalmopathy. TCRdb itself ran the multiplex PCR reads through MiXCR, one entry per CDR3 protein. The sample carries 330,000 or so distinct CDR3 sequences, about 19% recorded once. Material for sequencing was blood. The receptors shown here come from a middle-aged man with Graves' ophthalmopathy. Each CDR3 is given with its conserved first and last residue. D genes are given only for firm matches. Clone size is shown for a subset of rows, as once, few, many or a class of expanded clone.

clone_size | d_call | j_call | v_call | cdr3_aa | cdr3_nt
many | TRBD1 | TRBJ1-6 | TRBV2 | CASSGGQPLSPLHF | TGTGCCAGCAGTGGGGGACAGCCTTTGTCACCCCTCCACTTT
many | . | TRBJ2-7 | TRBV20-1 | CSAGPSYEQYF | TGCAGTGCTGGACCCTCCTACGAGCAGTACTTC
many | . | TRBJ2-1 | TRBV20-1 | CSAQDRTYNEQFF | TGCAGTGCTCAGGACAGAACGTACAATGAGCAGTTCTTC
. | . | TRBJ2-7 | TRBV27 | CASSLSQGGSYEQYF | TGTGCCAGCAGTTTAAGTCAGGGTGGGAGCTACGAGCAGTACTTC
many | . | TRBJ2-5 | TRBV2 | CASSQGPVETQYF | TGTGCCAGCAGCCAGGGCCCGGTGGAGACCCAGTACTTC
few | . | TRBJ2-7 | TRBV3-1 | CASSPLGFDWEQYF | TGTGCCAGCAGTCCTTTGGGATTCGATTGGGAGCAGTACTTC
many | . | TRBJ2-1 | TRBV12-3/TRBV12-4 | CAPDPNEQFF | TGTGCCCCTGATCCTAATGAGCAGTTCTTC
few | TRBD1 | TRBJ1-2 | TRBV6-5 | CARSPGQVLYGYTF | TGTGCCAGGTCTCCGGGACAGGTCCTCTATGGCTACACCTTC
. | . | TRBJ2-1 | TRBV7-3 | CASSLNAGARYNERFF | TGTGCCAGCAGCTTAAATGCGGGGGCGCGCTACAATGAGCGGTTCTTC
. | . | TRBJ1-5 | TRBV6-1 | CASRATGMFQPQHF | TGTGCCAGCAGGGCAACAGGGATGTTTCAGCCCCAGCATTTT
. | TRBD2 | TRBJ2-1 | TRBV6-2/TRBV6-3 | CASSPGLAAAYNEQFF | TGTGCCAGCAGTCCGGGACTAGCAGCAGCCTACAATGAGCAGTTCTTC
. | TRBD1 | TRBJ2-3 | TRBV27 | CASSPRGGQGRTDTQYF | TGTGCCAGCAGTCCTAGGGGCGGACAGGGAAGGACAGATACGCAGTATTTT
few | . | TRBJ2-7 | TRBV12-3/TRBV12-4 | CASSLGRINYEQYF | TGTGCCAGCAGTTTGGGGCGCATCAACTACGAGCAGTACTTC
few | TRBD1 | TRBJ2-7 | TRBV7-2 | CASSLAPQGAYEQYF | TGTGCCAGCAGCTTAGCCCCCCAGGGGGCCTACGAGCAGTACTTC
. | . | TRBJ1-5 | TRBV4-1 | CASSQGLFNQPQHF | TGCGCCAGCAGCCAAGGGCTGTTCAATCAGCCCCAGCATTTT
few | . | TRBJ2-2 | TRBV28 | CASSWRTSTGELFF | TGTGCCAGCAGTTGGAGGACGAGCACCGGGGAGCTGTTTTTT
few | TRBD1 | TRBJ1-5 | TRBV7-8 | CASSLVAGGSNQPQHF | TGTGCCAGCAGCTTAGTGGCAGGGGGGAGCAATCAGCCCCAGCATTTT
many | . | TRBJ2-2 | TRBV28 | CASSPWTENTGELFF | TGTGCCAGCAGTCCATGGACAGAGAACACCGGGGAGCTGTTTTTT
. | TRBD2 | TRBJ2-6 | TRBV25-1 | CASSEGPSGRWVLTF | TGTGCCAGCAGTGAAGGCCCTAGCGGGAGATGGGTCCTGACTTTC
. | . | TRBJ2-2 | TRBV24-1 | CATSDLPGRNTGELFF | TGTGCCACCAGTGATTTGCCCGGCCGGAACACCGGGGAGCTGTTTTTT
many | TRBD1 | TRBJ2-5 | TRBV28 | CASSHPSKDRAREETQYF | TGTGCCAGCAGCCACCCATCCAAAGACAGGGCCAGAGAAGAGACCCAGTACTTC
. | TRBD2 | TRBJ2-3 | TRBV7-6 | CASRSPRTLNAGGDTQYF | TGTGCCAGCAGATCCCCGAGGACTCTGAATGCGGGAGGAGATACGCAGTATTTT
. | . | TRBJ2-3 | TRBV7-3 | CASSSGPWADTQYF | TGTGCCAGCAGCTCCGGCCCTTGGGCAGATACGCAGTATTTT
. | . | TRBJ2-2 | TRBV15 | CATSRDLNGELFF | TGTGCCACCAGCAGAGATCTCAACGGGGAGCTGTTTTTT
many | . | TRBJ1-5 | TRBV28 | CASSTGGRPSNQPQHF | TGTGCCAGCAGTACGGGAGGCAGGCCAAGCAATCAGCCCCAGCATTTT
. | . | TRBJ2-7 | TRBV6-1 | CASAKDRMSSYEQYF | TGTGCCAGCGCGAAAGACAGGATGAGCTCCTACGAGCAGTACTTC
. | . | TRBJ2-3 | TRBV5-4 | CASSLRSGYTDTQYF | TGTGCCAGCAGCTTAAGATCTGGTTATACAGATACGCAGTATTTT
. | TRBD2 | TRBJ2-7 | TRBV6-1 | CASGLGTIAGEQYF | TGTGCCAGCGGACTCGGGACTATAGCCGGCGAGCAGTACTTC
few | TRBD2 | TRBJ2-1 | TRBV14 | CATSSGGGLGEQFF | TGTGCCACCAGCTCTGGGGGAGGGCTCGGTGAGCAGTTCTTC
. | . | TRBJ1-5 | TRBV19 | CASLPGGGFSQPQHF | TGTGCCAGCCTGCCTGGGGGGGGCTTCAGTCAGCCCCAGCATTTT
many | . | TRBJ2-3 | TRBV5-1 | CASSPAVAGPTDTQYF | TGCGCCAGCAGCCCCGCGGTGGCGGGACCCACAGATACGCAGTATTTT
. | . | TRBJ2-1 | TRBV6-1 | CASSPPPSGFYNEQFF | TGTGCCAGCAGTCCGCCCCCAAGCGGCTTCTACAATGAGCAGTTCTTC
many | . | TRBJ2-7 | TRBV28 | CASRPGQPYEQYF | TGTGCCAGCAGGCCAGGACAGCCCTACGAGCAGTACTTC
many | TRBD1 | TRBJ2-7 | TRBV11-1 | CASSLDGQGRYEQYF | TGTGCCAGCAGCCTAGACGGACAGGGAAGGTACGAGCAGTACTTC
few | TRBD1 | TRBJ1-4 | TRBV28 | CASSLFGQGSNEKLFF | TGTGCCAGCAGTTTATTTGGACAGGGGTCTAATGAAAAACTGTTTTTT
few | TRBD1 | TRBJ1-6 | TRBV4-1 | CASSRTGLNSPLHF | TGCGCCAGCAGCCGGACAGGACTCAATTCACCCCTCCACTTT
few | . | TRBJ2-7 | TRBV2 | CASSYSRYEQYF | TGTGCCAGCAGTTACTCGAGGTACGAGCAGTACTTC
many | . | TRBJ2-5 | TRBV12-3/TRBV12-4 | CASSLTGEQETQYF | TGTGCCAGCAGTTTAACGGGGGAGCAAGAGACCCAGTACTTC
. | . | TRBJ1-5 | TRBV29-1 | CSVGGINQPQHF | TGCAGCGTTGGCGGAATCAATCAGCCCCAGCATTTT
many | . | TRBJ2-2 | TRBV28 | CASSQNLRAAGELFF | TGTGCCAGCAGCCAAAATCTCCGGGCCGCCGGGGAGCTGTTTTTT
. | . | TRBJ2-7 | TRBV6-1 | CASGRTMPRYEQYF | TGTGCCAGCGGTCGCACGATGCCCCGCTACGAGCAGTACTTC
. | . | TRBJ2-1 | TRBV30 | CAWSIRAPQQFF | TGTGCCTGGAGTATAAGAGCCCCTCAGCAGTTCTTC
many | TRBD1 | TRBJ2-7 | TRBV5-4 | CASSLPATGGNYEQYF | TGTGCCAGCAGCTTGCCGGCAACAGGGGGCAACTACGAGCAGTACTTC
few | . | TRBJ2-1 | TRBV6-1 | CASSVGGPGRNEQFF | TGTGCCAGCAGTGTAGGGGGGCCGGGGAGGAATGAGCAGTTCTTC
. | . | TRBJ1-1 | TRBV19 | CASSIRGTNTEAFF | TGTGCCAGTAGTATACGGGGTACGAACACTGAAGCTTTCTTT
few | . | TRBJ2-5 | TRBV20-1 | CSANEGGGPQETQYF | TGCAGTGCTAACGAGGGCGGCGGACCTCAAGAGACCCAGTACTTC
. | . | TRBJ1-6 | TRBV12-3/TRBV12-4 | CAGSFNQGDSPLHF | TGTGCCGGCAGTTTCAATCAGGGAGATTCACCCCTCCACTTT
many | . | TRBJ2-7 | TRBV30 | CAWSVLTAYEQYF | TGTGCCTGGAGTGTACTAACGGCGTACGAGCAGTACTTC